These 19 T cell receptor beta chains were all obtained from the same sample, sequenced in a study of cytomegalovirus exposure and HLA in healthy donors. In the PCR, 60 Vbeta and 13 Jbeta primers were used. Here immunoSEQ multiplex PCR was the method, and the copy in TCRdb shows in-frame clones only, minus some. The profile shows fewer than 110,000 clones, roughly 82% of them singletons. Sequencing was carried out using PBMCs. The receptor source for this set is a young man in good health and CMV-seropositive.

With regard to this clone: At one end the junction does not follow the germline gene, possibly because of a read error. The CDR3 is CSSSSPDRAIPEAFF. CDR3 DNA: TGTTCCAGCAGCTCCCCCGACAGGGCCATACCTGAAGCTTTCTTT. The V call is TRBV7-9, the J call TRBJ1-1; 7 nucleotides line up with TRBD1. CDR1 is SEHNR and CDR2 is FQNEAQ in the germline V gene (reference sequence). CDR3 length equals 15 residues.

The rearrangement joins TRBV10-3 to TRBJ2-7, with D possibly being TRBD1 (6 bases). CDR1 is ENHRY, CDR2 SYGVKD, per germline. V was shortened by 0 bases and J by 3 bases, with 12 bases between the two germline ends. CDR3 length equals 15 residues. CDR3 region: CAISESKGDYYEQYF. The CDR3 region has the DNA TGTGCCATCAGTGAGTCGAAGGGGGATTACTACGAGCAGTACTTC.

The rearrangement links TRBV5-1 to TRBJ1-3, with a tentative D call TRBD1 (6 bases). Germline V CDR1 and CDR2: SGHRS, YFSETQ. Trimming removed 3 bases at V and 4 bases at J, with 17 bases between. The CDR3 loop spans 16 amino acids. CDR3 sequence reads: CASSSGGQLGGNTIYF. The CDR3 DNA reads TGCGCCAGCAGCTCGGGGGGCCAGCTGGGCGGAAACACCATATATTTT.

The CDR3 DNA follows: TGTGCCAGCAGTCCGACCCAGGATTTGGGGAGCACCGGGGAGCTGTTTTTT. This encodes CASSPTQDLGSTGELFF. The V call is TRBV27, the J call TRBJ2-2; possible D gene TRBD2, 5 bases. The length of the CDR3 is 17 residues. CDR1 and CDR2 from the germline V gene are MNHEY and SMNVEV (reference sequence). The V gene lost 5 bases and the J gene lost 4 bases, with 20 bases spanning the gap.

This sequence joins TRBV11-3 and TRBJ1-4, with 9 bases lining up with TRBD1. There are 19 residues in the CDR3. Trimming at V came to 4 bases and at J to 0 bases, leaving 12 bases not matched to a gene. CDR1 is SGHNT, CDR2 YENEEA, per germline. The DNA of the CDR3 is TGTGCCAGCAGCTCAACACAGGGGGCTTCGAGAGCAACTAATGAAAAACTGTTTTTT. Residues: CASSSTQGASRATNEKLFF.

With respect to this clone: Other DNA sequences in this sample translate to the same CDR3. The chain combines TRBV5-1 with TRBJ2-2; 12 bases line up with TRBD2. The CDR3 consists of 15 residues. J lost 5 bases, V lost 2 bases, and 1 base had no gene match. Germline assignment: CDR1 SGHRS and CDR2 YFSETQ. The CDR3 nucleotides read TGCGCCAGCAGCTTACTAGCGGGGGGAACCGGGGAGCTGTTTTTT. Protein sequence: CASSLLAGGTGELFF.

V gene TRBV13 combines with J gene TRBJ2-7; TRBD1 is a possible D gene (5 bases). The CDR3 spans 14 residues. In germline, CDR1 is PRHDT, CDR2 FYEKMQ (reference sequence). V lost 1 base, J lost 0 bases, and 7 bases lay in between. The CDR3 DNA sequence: TGTGCCAGCAGCTTAGCAGGGCGCTCCTACGAGCAGTACTTC. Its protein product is CASSLAGRSYEQYF.

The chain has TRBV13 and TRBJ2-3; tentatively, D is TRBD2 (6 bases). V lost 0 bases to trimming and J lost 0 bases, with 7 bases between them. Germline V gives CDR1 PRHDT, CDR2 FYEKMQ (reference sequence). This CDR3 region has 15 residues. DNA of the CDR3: TGTGCCAGCAGCTTAGGGGGGACTAGCACAGATACGCAGTATTTT. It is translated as CASSLGGTSTDTQYF.

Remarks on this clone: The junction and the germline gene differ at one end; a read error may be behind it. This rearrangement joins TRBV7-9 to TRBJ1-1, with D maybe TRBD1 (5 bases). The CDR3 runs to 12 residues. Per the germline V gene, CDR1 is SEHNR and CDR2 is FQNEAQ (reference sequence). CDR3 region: CSSSPYQGEAFF. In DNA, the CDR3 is TGTTCCAGCAGCCCTTACCAGGGCGAAGCTTTCTTT.

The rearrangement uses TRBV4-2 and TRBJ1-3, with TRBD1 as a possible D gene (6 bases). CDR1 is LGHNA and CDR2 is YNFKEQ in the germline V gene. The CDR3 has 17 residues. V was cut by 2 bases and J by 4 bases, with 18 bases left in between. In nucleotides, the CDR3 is TGTGCCAGCAGCCAACTAACACAGGGACGATCGGGAAACACCATATATTTT. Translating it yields CASSQLTQGRSGNTIYF.

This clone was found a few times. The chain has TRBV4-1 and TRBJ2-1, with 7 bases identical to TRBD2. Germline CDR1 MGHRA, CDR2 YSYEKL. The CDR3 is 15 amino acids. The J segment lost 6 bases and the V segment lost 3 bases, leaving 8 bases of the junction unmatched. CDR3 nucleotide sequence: TGCGCCAGCAGCCATCGACGGGGGGAAGGCAATGAGCAGTTCTTC. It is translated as CASSHRRGEGNEQFF.

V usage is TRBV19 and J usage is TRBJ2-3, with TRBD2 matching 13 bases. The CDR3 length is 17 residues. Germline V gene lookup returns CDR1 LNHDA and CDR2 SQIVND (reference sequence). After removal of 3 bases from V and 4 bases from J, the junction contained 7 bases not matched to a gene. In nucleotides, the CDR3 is TGTGCCAGTAGTATGGGACGGACTAGCGGGGGCGCAGATACGCAGTATTTT. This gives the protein CASSMGRTSGGADTQYF.

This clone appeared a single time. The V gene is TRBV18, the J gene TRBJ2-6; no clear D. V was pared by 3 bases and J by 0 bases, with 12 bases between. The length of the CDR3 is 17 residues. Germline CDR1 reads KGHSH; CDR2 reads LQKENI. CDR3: CASSPYVLRSGANVLTF. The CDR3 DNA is TGTGCCAGCTCACCTTACGTCCTACGCTCTGGGGCCAACGTCCTGACTTTC.

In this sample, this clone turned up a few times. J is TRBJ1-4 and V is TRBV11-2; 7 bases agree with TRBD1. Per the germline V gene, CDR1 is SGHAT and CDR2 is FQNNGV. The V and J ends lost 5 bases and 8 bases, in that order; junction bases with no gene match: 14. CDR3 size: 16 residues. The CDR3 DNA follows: TGTGCCAGCAGCACCGCACAGGGGATCCATAGCGAAAAACTGTTTTTT. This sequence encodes CASSTAQGIHSEKLFF. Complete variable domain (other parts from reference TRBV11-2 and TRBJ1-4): EAGVAQSPRYKIIEKRQSVAFWCNPISGHATLYWYQQILGQGPKLLIQFQNNGVVDDSQLPKDRFSAERLKGVDSTLKIQPAKLEDSAVYLCASSTAQGIHSEKLFFGSGTQLSVL.

The CDR3 nucleotides are TGTGCCAGCAGCGACGGAGAGAGCAATCAGCCCCAGCATTTT. This codes for CASSDGESNQPQHF. J is TRBJ1-5 and V is TRBV5-4; D unclear. Germline CDR1 SGHNT, CDR2 YYREEE (reference sequence). Trimming cost V 4 bases and J 1 base, with 9 bases left between them. The CDR3 runs to 14 residues.

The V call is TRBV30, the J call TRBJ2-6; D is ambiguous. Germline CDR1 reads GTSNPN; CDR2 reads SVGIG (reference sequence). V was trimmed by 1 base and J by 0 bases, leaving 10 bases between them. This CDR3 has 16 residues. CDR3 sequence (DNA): TGTGCCTGGAGTGAATTACGGTTCTCTGGGGCCAACGTCCTGACTTTC. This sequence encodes CAWSELRFSGANVLTF.

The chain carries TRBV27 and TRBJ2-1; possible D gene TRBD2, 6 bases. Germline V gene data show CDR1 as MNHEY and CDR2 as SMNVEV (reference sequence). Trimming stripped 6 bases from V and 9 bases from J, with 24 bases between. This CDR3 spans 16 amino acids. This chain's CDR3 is CASRTRKAGDAGEQFF. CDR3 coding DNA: TGTGCCAGCAGAACCCGAAAAGCGGGCGACGCCGGTGAGCAGTTCTTC.

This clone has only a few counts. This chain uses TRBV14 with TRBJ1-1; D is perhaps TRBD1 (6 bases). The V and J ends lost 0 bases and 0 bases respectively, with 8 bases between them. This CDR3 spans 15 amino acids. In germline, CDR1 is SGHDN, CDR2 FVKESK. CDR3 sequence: CASSQDTGMNTEAFF. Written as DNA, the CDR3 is TGTGCCAGCAGCCAAGATACAGGGATGAACACTGAAGCTTTCTTT.

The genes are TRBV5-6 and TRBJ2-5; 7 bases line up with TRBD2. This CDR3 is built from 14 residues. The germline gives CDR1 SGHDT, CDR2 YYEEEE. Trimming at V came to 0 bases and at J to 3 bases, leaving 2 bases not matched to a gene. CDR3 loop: CASSLALAEETQYF. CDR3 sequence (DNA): TGTGCCAGCAGCTTGGCGCTAGCGGAAGAGACCCAGTACTTC.